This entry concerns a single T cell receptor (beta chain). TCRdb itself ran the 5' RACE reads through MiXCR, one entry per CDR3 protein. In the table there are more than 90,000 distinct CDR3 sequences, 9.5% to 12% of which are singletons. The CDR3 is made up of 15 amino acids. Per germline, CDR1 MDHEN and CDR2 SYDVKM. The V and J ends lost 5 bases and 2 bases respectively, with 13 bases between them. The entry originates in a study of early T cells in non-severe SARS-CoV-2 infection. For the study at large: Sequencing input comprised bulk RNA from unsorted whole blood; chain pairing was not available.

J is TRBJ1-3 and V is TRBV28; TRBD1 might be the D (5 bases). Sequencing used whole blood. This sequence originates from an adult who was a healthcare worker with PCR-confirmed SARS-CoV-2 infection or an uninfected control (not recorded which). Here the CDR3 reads CASSPPRDAGNTIYF. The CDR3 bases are TGTGCCAGCAGTCCTCCCAGGGACGCTGGAAACACCATATATTTT.